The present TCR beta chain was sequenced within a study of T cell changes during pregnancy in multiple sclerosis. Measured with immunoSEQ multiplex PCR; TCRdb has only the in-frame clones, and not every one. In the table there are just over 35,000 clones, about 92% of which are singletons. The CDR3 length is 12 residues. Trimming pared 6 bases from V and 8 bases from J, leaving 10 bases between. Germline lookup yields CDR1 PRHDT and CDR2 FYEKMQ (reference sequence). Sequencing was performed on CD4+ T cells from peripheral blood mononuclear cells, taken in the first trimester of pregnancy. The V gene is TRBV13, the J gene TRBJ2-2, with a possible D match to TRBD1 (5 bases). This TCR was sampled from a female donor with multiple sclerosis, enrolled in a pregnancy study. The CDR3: CASSKGAGELFF. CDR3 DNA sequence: TGTGCCAGCAGTAAAGGGGCGGGGGAGCTGTTTTTT.